The rows below give T cell receptor beta chains drawn from one sample of a study of blood T cell repertoires in COVID-19. Data came from immunoSEQ multiplex PCR; TCRdb stores just in-frame clones and leaves some out. This table has around 270,000 clones, around 89% appearing once. Sequenced input: peripheral blood. These receptor sequences come from a man aged 25-40 years with acute or convalescent COVID-19. The CDR3 runs from the conserved cysteine through the conserved F or W. D genes are given only for firm matches. Rows may omit the clone size; those that give it use once, few, many or a size class.

len | j_gene | abundance | v_gene | d_gene | CDR3nt | CDR3aa
15 | TRBJ2-3 | - | TRBV6-5 | - | TGTGCCAGCAGCGACAGGACCACTAGCACAGATACGCAGTATTTT | CASSDRTTSTDTQYF
15 | TRBJ1-4 | - | TRBV6-4 | - | TGTGCCAGCAGTGACAGGGGGGGCGCAGGTGAAAAACTGTTTTTT | CASSDRGGAGEKLFF
14 | TRBJ1-4 | - | TRBV5-6 | - | TGTGCCAGCAGCTTTGGCCAGGTTAATGAAAAACTGTTTTTT | CASSFGQVNEKLFF
13 | TRBJ1-2 | - | TRBV5-6 | TRBD1 | TGTGCCAGCAGTATCGGGACAGCCTATGGCTACACCTTC | CASSIGTAYGYTF
13 | TRBJ1-1 | - | TRBV18 | - | TGTGCCAGCTCCCAAGGGGCGAACACTGAAGCTTTCTTT | CASSQGANTEAFF
14 | TRBJ2-7 | - | TRBV28 | - | TGTGCCAGCAGCTCAAGACAGGCCTCCTACGAGCAGTACTTC | CASSSRQASYEQYF
14 | TRBJ1-5 | once | TRBV6-6 | TRBD1 | TGTGCCAGCAGCGGACAGGGATCCAATCAGCCCCAGCATTTT | CASSGQGSNQPQHF
12 | TRBJ1-2 | - | TRBV2 | - | TGTGCCAGGGAGTACGGTGACTATGGCTACACCTTC | CAREYGDYGYTF
16 | TRBJ2-4 | - | TRBV9 | TRBD2 | TGTGCCAGCAGCGCACTAGCGGGAGGGGCCAAAAACATTCAGTACTTC | CASSALAGGAKNIQYF
15 | TRBJ2-7 | - | TRBV11-1 | TRBD1 | TGTGCCAGCAGCCGACCCGGGACAGGATCCTACGAGCAGTACTTC | CASSRPGTGSYEQYF
14 | TRBJ2-5 | - | TRBV13 | - | TGTGCCAGCAGCTTATTCGGGTTGTGGGAGACCCAGTACTTC | CASSLFGLWETQYF
16 | TRBJ2-5 | - | TRBV5-1 | TRBD1 | TGCGCCAGCAGCTCAACCCCGGGACAGGGTCAAGAGACCCAGTACTTC | CASSSTPGQGQETQYF
19 | TRBJ2-5 | - | TRBV28 | TRBD2 | TGTGCCAGCAGTTTATTCTCATATGGGCTAGCGGGACGCCAAGAGACCCAGTACTTC | CASSLFSYGLAGRQETQYF
15 | TRBJ2-1 | - | TRBV11-2 | TRBD2 | TGTGCCAGCAGCACTCCGGGACTAGCTTCCAATGAGCAGTTCTTC | CASSTPGLASNEQFF
16 | TRBJ2-3 | - | TRBV3-1/TRBV3-2 | - | TGTGCCAGCGCCGTTGATTCGCGGCTAAGCACAGATACGCAGTATTTT | CASAVDSRLSTDTQYF
14 | TRBJ2-1 | - | TRBV30 | - | TGTGCCTGGGCGAGAAGTTACTCCTACAATGAGCAGTTCTTC | CAWARSYSYNEQFF
17 | TRBJ1-3 | - | TRBV9 | - | TGTGCCAGCAGCGTCAGACAGTCATCCTACTCTGGAAACACCATATATTTT | CASSVRQSSYSGNTIYF